The 5 T cell receptor beta chains below all came from one sample that was sequenced in a study of molecular identifiers for immune sequencing clone quantification. MiXCR was run by TCRdb on the PCR reads, yielding one entry per CDR3 protein. In the table there are 300,000 to 400,000 distinct CDR3 sequences, about 23% of which are singletons. Material for sequencing was naive CD8+ T cells from blood, with Jurkat cell RNA spiked in. Subset reported: FACS-sorted CD8+CD4-CCR7+CD45RA+ naive T cells. The origin of the receptors is a human donor in good health. Some libraries in this study had Jurkat cell RNA spiked in.

The sample holds many counts of this clonotype. V and J are TRBV29-1 and TRBJ2-1; no reliable D call. CDR1 SQVTM and CDR2 ANQGSEA come from the germline V gene. The CDR3 extends over 11 amino acids. Trimming shortened V by 0 bases and J by 7 bases, and 4 bases separated the two germline ends. The CDR3 protein is CSVEDGNEQFF. CDR3 DNA sequence: TGCAGCGTTGAAGACGGTAATGAGCAGTTCTTC.

This clonotype turned up a few times. This chain joins TRBV24-1 and TRBJ2-3; D unclear. The CDR3 has 15 amino acids. The V end lost 2 bases, the J end lost 4 bases, and 12 bases lay between the germline ends. CDR1 and CDR2 (germline): KGHDR, SFDVKD. The CDR3 is CATSDSLAPPDTQYF. CDR3 DNA sequence: TGTGCCACCAGTGATTCCCTCGCCCCCCCAGATACGCAGTATTTT.

V usage is TRBV10-2 and J usage is TRBJ1-3, with D unresolved. With 3 bases removed from V and 2 bases from J, the gap between germline ends came to 11 bases. The CDR3 is made up of 15 amino acids. Germline V CDR1 and CDR2: WSHSY, SAAADI. This CDR3 reads CASSEGRSPGNTIYF. CDR3 DNA sequence: TGCGCCAGCAGTGAAGGCAGGTCCCCTGGAAACACCATATATTTT.

This chain joins TRBV12-3 or TRBV12-4 and TRBJ2-6; D gene ambiguous. Trimming pared 3 bases from V and 2 bases from J, leaving 14 bases between. The CDR3 contains 17 residues. CDR3 sequence: CASSFRLWVTGANVLTF. The CDR3, as DNA: TGTGCCAGCAGTTTCCGGTTGTGGGTTACTGGGGCCAACGTCCTGACTTTC.

This clonotype was picked up one time. This may stem from a read error, because a much larger clone lies one nucleotide away. The CDR3 end shows no conserved phenylalanine or tryptophan, and so a read error is likely. The V gene is TRBV7-9, the J gene TRBJ1-1, with D hard to call. This CDR3 is 13 amino acids long. V lost 1 base and J 7 bases, leaving 10 bases between the germline ends. Germline assignment: CDR1 SEHNR and CDR2 FQNEAQ (reference sequence). The CDR3 is CASSLDVSSEAFL. In DNA form, the CDR3 reads TGTGCCAGCAGCTTAGATGTTTCCAGTGAAGCTTTCTTG.